This entry concerns a single T cell receptor (beta chain). Participant-given clinical history determined each cohort assignment. The authors' processing: Reference gene primer amplification gave nucleated cell count estimates. The table came from immunoSEQ multiplex PCR; TCRdb's copy has only in-frame clones and leaves some out. The V and J calls and clone size are taken from that table; D and trimming were inferred from the DNA. The table includes 250,000 to 300,000 clones, under 90% detected once. This sample was taken from a study of blood T cell repertoires in COVID-19. Study at large: There were acute and convalescent COVID-19 samples, and they came from the United States, Italy and Spain.

With 4 bases removed from V and 7 bases from J, the gap between germline ends came to 11 bases. The CDR3 contains 12 residues. The V gene's germline CDR1 is SGHRS and CDR2 YFSETQ. This TCR derives from a man in his thirties or forties with acute COVID-19. The V gene is TRBV5-1, the J gene TRBJ1-2; D uncertain. Sequenced material: PBMCs or T cells enriched from blood (not recorded which). The CDR3 DNA is TGCGCCAGCAGCATCCGGGAAGGTGGCTACACCTTC. It codes for CASSIREGGYTF. The full variable domain, its missing parts supplied by reference TRBV5-1 and TRBJ1-2, is KAGVTQTPRYLIKTRGQQVTLSCSPISGHRSVSWYQQTPGQGLQFLFEYFSETQRNKGNFPGRFSGRQFSNSRSEMNVSTLELGDSALYLCASSIREGGYTFGSGTRLTVV.